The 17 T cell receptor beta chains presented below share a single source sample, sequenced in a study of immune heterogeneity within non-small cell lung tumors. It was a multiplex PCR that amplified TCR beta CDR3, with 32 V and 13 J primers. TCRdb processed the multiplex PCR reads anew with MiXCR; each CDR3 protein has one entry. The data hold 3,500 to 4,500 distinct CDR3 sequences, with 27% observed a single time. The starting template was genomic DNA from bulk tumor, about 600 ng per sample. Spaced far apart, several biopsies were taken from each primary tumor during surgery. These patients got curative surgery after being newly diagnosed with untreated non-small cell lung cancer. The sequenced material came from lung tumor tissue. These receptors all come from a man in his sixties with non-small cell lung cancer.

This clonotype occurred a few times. Here the CDR3 reads CAISETGMGQFF. The CDR3, as DNA: TGTGCCATCAGTGAAACAGGGATGGGGCAGTTCTTC. J is TRBJ2-1 and V is TRBV10-3; D is possibly TRBD1 (6 bases). The V gene's germline CDR1 is ENHRY and CDR2 SYGVKD. CDR3 size: 12 residues. With 3 bases removed from V and 12 bases from J, the gap between germline ends came to 12 bases.

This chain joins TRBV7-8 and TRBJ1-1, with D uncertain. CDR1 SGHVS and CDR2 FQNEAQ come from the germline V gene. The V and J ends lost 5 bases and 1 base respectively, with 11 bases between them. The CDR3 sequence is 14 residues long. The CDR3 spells CASSHSDANTEAFF. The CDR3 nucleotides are TGTGCCAGCAGCCATAGCGATGCGAACACTGAAGCTTTCTTT.

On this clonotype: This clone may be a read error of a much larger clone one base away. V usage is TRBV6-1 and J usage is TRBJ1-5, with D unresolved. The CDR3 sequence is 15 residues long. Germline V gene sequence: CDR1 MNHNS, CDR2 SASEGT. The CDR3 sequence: CASKVGRNSNQPRHF. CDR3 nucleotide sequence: TGTGCCAGCAAGGTTGGGAGGAATAGCAATCAGCCCCGGCATTTT.

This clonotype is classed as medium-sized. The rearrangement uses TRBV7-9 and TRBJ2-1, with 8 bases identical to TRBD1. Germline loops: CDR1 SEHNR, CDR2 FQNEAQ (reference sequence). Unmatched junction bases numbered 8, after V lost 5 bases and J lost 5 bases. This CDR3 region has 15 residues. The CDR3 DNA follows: TGTGCCAGCAGCCCCGGGACAGGAGGCCACAATGAGCAGTTCTTC. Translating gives CASSPGTGGHNEQFF.

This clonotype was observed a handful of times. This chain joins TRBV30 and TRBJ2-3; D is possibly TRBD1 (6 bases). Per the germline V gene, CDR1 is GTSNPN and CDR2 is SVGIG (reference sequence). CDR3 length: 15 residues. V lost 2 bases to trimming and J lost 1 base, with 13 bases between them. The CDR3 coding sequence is TGTGCCTGGAGTCGAACAGGGACCGGCACAGATACGCAGTATTTT. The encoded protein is CAWSRTGTGTDTQYF.

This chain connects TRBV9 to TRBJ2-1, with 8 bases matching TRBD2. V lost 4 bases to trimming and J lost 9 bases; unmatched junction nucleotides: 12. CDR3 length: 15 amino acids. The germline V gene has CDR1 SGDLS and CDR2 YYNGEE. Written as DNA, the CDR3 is TGTGCCAGCAGCCCCACCGTGGTGGCGGGAGGTGAGCAGTTCTTC. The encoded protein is CASSPTVVAGGEQFF.

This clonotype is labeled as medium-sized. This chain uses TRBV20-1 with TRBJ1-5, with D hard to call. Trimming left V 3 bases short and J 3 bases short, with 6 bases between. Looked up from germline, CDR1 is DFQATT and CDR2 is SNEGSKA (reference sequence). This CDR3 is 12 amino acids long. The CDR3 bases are TGCAGTGCTAGTCCCCCCAATCAGCCCCAGCATTTT. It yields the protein CSASPPNQPQHF.

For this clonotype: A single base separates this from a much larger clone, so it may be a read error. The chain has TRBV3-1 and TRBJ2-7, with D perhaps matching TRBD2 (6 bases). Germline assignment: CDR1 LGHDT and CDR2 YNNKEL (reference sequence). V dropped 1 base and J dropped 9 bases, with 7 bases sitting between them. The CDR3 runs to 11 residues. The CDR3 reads CASSQAGVQYF. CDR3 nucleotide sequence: TGTGCCAGCAGCCAAGCGGGAGTGCAGTACTTC.

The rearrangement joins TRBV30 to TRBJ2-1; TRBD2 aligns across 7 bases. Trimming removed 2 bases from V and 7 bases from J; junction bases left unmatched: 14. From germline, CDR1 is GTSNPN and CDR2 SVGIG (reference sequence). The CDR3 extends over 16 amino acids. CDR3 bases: TGTGCCTGGAGTTCCTATAGCGGGCCGGTTGGAAATGAGCAGTTCTTC. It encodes CAWSSYSGPVGNEQFF.

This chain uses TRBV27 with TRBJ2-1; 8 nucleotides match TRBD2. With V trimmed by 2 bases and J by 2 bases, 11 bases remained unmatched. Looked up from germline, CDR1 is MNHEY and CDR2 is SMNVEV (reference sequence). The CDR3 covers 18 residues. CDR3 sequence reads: CASSLGPSGYSAYNEQFF. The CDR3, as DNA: TGTGCCAGCAGTTTAGGGCCTAGCGGGTATTCCGCCTACAATGAGCAGTTCTTC.

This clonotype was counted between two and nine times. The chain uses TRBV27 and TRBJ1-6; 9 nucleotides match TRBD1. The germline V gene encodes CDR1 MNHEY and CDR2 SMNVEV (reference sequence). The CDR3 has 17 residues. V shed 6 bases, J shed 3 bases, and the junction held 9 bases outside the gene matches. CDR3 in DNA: TGTGCCAGCAGGCCTTACAGGGGGCAAATCTATAATTCACCCCTCCACTTT. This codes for CASRPYRGQIYNSPLHF.

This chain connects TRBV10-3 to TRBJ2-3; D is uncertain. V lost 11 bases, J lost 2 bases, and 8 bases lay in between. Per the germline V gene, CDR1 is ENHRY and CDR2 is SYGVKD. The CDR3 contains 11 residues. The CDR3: CAPVPTDTQYF. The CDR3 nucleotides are TGTGCCCCAGTCCCCACAGATACGCAGTATTTT.

The CDR3 protein is CASSFGQLQETQYF. The DNA of the CDR3 is TGCGCCAGCAGCTTCGGACAGTTACAAGAGACCCAGTACTTC. The rearrangement links TRBV5-1 to TRBJ2-5; D perhaps matches TRBD1 (6 bases). Trimming took off 2 bases at V and 2 bases at J, with 10 bases between the two ends. Germline V gene sequence: CDR1 SGHRS, CDR2 YFSETQ. CDR3 length equals 14 residues.

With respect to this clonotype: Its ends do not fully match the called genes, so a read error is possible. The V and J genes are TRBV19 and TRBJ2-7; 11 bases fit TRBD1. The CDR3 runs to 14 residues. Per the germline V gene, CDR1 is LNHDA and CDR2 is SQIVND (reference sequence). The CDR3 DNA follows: TGTGTCAGTAGCGGGACAGGGGGCTCCTACGAGCAGTACTTC. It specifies CVSSGTGGSYEQYF.

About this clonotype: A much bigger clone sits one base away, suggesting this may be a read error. The CDR3 DNA is TGTGCCAGCAGCGACTCCGCGTACAGAACATATACGCAGTATTTT. Translated: CASSDSAYRTYTQYF. The V and J genes are TRBV7-9 and TRBJ2-3, with no clear D. The CDR3 sequence is 15 residues long. The V gene's germline CDR1 is SEHNR and CDR2 FQNEAQ (reference sequence). V lost 5 bases and J 7 bases, leaving 19 bases between the germline ends.

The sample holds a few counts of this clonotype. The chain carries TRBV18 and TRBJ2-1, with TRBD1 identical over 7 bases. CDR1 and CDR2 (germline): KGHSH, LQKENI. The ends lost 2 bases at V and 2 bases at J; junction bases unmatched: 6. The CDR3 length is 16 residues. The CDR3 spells CASSPASGTAYNEQFF. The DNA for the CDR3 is TGTGCCAGCTCACCAGCCTCCGGGACAGCCTACAATGAGCAGTTCTTC.

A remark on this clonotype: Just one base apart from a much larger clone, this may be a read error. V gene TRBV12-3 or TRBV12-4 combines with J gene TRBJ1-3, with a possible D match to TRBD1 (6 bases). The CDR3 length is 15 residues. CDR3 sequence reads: CASSFDRPSGNNIYF. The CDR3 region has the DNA TGTGCCAGCAGTTTCGACAGGCCCTCTGGAAACAACATATATTTT.